Below are 31 T cell receptor beta chains sequenced from a single sample in a study of T cells in Graves' hyperthyroidism and ophthalmopathy. The TCR beta CDR3 regions underwent amplification using RNA transcripts as the source. A set of HTBI primers served as the primers for a first-round RT-PCR of the TCR CDR3. TCRdb re-called the multiplex PCR reads through MiXCR, storing one row per CDR3 protein. The data contain 600,000 to 700,000 distinct CDR3 sequences, approximately 15% of them singletons. Material: blood. The receptors shown here come from a middle-aged woman with Graves' ophthalmopathy.

The table lists this clonotype with many counts. This chain uses TRBV13 with TRBJ2-7; D call uncertain. The ends were cut back, 10 bases at V and 7 bases at J, with 20 bases in the middle. Germline CDR1 and CDR2: PRHDT and FYEKMQ (reference sequence). This CDR3 spans 13 amino acids. Written as DNA, the CDR3 is TGTGCCATCCGGCGGAACCGTCCGGGTGAGCAGTACTTC. This sequence encodes CAIRRNRPGEQYF.

This clonotype was observed many times. The rearrangement links TRBV27 to TRBJ1-1, with TRBD1 as a possible D gene (6 bases). CDR3 size: 14 residues. The germline V gene encodes CDR1 MNHEY and CDR2 SMNVEV (reference sequence). V dropped 6 bases and J dropped 6 bases, with 17 bases sitting between them. For the CDR3, the DNA is TGTGCCAGCAGGTTAAGGCAGGGGCGGTCTGAAGCTTTCTTT. Protein: CASRLRQGRSEAFF.

This clonotype was observed a few times. V and J are TRBV20-1 and TRBJ1-6, with D tentatively TRBD1 (5 bases). The germline CDR1 and CDR2 sequences are DFQATT and SNEGSKA (reference sequence). The CDR3 has 14 amino acids. V lost 1 base to trimming and J lost 7 bases, with 11 bases between them. CDR3 region: CSARARDGNSPLHF. CDR3 coding DNA: TGCAGTGCTAGAGCCCGGGACGGGAATTCACCCCTCCACTTT.

This chain uses TRBV10-3 with TRBJ1-1, with a possible D match to TRBD1 (5 bases). Per germline, CDR1 ENHRY and CDR2 SYGVKD. This CDR3 spans 15 amino acids. The germline V and J ends were trimmed by 0 bases and 1 base, with 9 bases remaining between them. The CDR3 coding sequence is TGTGCCATCAGTGAGTCGGGACGAGGGAACACTGAAGCTTTCTTT. Its translation is CAISESGRGNTEAFF.

This clonotype was recorded at least ten times. The rearrangement links TRBV28 to TRBJ2-5; 9 bases map to TRBD1. Trimming at V came to 5 bases and at J to 5 bases, leaving 6 bases not matched to a gene. The CDR3 length is 14 residues. Germline lookup yields CDR1 MDHEN and CDR2 SYDVKM. The DNA for the CDR3 is TGTGCCAGCAGTCCCCGACAGGGGGTGGAGACCCAGTACTTC. It codes for CASSPRQGVETQYF.

The table lists this clonotype with many counts. The chain links TRBV2 to TRBJ2-6; D is perhaps TRBD1 (5 bases). V lost 4 bases and J 1 base, leaving 8 bases between the germline ends. Per germline, CDR1 SNHLY and CDR2 FYNNEI. The CDR3 is 15 amino acids. The CDR3 region is CASSVQGSGANVLTF. In DNA form, the CDR3 reads TGTGCCAGCAGTGTCCAGGGATCTGGGGCCAACGTCCTGACTTTC.

This clonotype came up many times. The chain combines TRBV28 with TRBJ2-7, with D unclear. CDR3 length equals 12 residues. V lost 6 bases and J lost 7, with 13 bases in between. Germline V lookup: CDR1 MDHEN, CDR2 SYDVKM. In nucleotides, the CDR3 is TGTGCCAGCAGCATATCTAGGGTTGAGCAGTACTTC. It codes for CASSISRVEQYF.

V usage is TRBV2 and J usage is TRBJ2-5, with 13 bases identical to TRBD2. Germline V CDR1 and CDR2: SNHLY, FYNNEI. This CDR3 has 16 amino acids. V shed 7 bases, J shed 1 base, and the junction held 6 bases outside the gene matches. The CDR3 spells CASTLWTSGSQETQYF. For the CDR3, the DNA is TGTGCCAGCACCCTATGGACTAGCGGGAGCCAAGAGACCCAGTACTTC. Based on the CDR3 plus reference TRBV2 and TRBJ2-5, the full variable domain is EPEVTQTPSHQVTQMGQEVILRCVPISNHLYFYWYRQILGQKVEFLVSFYNNEISEKSEIFDDQFSVERPDGSNFTLKIRSTKLEDSAMYFCASTLWTSGSQETQYFGPGTRLLVL.

In this sample, this clonotype turned up many times. CDR3 amino acids: CATSADSRETQYF. CDR3 sequence (DNA): TGTGCCACCAGCGCTGACTCTCGGGAGACCCAGTACTTC. The chain couples TRBV24-1 to TRBJ2-5, with D uncertain. CDR3 length: 13 amino acids. From germline, CDR1 is KGHDR and CDR2 SFDVKD. With 7 bases removed from V and 5 bases from J, the gap between germline ends came to 13 bases.

This clonotype was detected only a few times. This chain connects TRBV3-1 to TRBJ1-1, with TRBD1 matching 9 bases. With 2 bases clipped from V and 2 bases from J, the junction kept 3 bases outside the gene matches. Germline-derived CDR1 and CDR2 are LGHDT and YNNKEL (reference sequence). CDR3 length: 15 residues. The CDR3 loop is CASSQTGGLNTEAFF. As DNA, the CDR3 is TGTGCCAGCAGCCAAACAGGGGGCCTAAACACTGAAGCTTTCTTT.

This clonotype was counted a few times. The chain joins TRBV7-9 to TRBJ2-3; 7 bases match TRBD2. V gave up 5 bases and J gave up 5 bases; unmatched junction bases: 7. Looked up from germline, CDR1 is SEHNR and CDR2 is FQNEAQ (reference sequence). The CDR3 totals 14 residues. CDR3 in DNA: TGTGCCAGCAGCCCGGGACTATCCGAAGATACGCAGTATTTT. Protein sequence: CASSPGLSEDTQYF.

This clonotype showed up many times. The chain couples TRBV12-3 or TRBV12-4 to TRBJ2-7, with 7 bases aligning to TRBD2. The CDR3 runs to 16 residues. V lost 5 bases, J lost 5 bases, and 15 bases stayed unmatched. CDR3 sequence reads: CASSLRTAGVLHEQYF. The CDR3 DNA follows: TGTGCCAGCAGTCTACGAACGGCGGGAGTTCTCCACGAGCAGTACTTC.

This clonotype was observed at least ten times. The chain employs TRBV6-1 and TRBJ2-7, with a tentative D call TRBD2 (6 bases). Looked up from germline, CDR1 is MNHNS and CDR2 is SASEGT. V shed 2 bases and J shed 5 bases, with 13 bases lying between them. The CDR3 totals 14 residues. CDR3: CASSEQGREDEQYF. The CDR3 DNA reads TGTGCCAGCAGTGAACAAGGCAGGGAGGACGAGCAGTACTTC.

This clonotype was seen many times. The chain combines TRBV20-1 with TRBJ1-1; D may be TRBD1 (6 bases). The V end was cut by 0 bases, the J end by 1 base, with 6 bases between. The CDR3 runs 13 residues. CDR1 DFQATT and CDR2 SNEGSKA come from the germline V gene (reference sequence). This CDR3 is CSARDRGNTEAFF. In DNA form, the CDR3 reads TGCAGTGCTAGAGACAGGGGGAACACTGAAGCTTTCTTT.

This clonotype was recorded at least ten times. The chain links TRBV27 to TRBJ1-1; a weak D match, TRBD1 (5 bases). V was clipped by 2 bases and J by 3 bases, with 10 bases between them. CDR3 length equals 14 residues. Germline V gene sequence: CDR1 MNHEY, CDR2 SMNVEV (reference sequence). The CDR3 sequence: CASSLLGGYTEAFF. The CDR3 bases are TGTGCCAGCAGTTTACTCGGGGGTTACACTGAAGCTTTCTTT.

The chain has TRBV10-3 and TRBJ2-7; a possible D gene is TRBD2 (5 bases). The germline CDR1 and CDR2 sequences are ENHRY and SYGVKD. V lost 3 bases, J lost 0 bases, and 6 bases lay in between. The length of the CDR3 is 13 residues. CDR3 nucleotides: TGTGCCATCAGTGAACTAGACTCCTACGAGCAGTACTTC. It codes for CAISELDSYEQYF.

In its sample, this clonotype was seen many times. The gene calls are TRBV12-5 and TRBJ2-5; D might be TRBD1 (6 bases). V lost 4 bases and J 5 bases, leaving 11 bases between the germline ends. Germline-derived CDR1 and CDR2 are LGHNT and FRNRAP. There are 13 residues in the CDR3. CDR3 coding DNA: TGTGCTAGTGGTTCACAGGGCTGGGAGACCCAGTACTTC. Protein sequence: CASGSQGWETQYF.

This clonotype occurred a few times. The rearrangement joins TRBV12-3 or TRBV12-4 to TRBJ1-2, with D possibly being TRBD1 (5 bases). The CDR3 is 15 residues long. V lost 0 bases, J lost 4 bases, and 12 bases lay in between. CDR3 in DNA: TGTGCCAGCAGTTTAGCGAGTGGGACCCTCTATGGCTACACCTTC. This codes for CASSLASGTLYGYTF.

This clonotype was detected only a few times. The chain carries TRBV12-3 or TRBV12-4 and TRBJ1-1; possibly TRBD1 for D (5 bases). Trimming took 1 base from V and 6 from J, leaving 18 bases between them. The CDR3 spans 16 residues. Here the CDR3 DNA reads TGTGCCAGCAGTTTAGGAATAGAGGGGATGGGCGCTGAAGCTTTCTTT. Translated: CASSLGIEGMGAEAFF.

This clonotype has a count of ten or more. V and J are TRBV15 and TRBJ2-5; 9 nucleotides line up with TRBD2. Trimming took 4 bases from V and 5 from J; bases not matched to a gene: 11. Germline V gene lookup returns CDR1 LNHNV and CDR2 YYDKDF (reference sequence). This CDR3 is built from 16 residues. The DNA of the CDR3 is TGTGCCACCAGCACCCGGGGTAGCGGGAGATGGGAGACCCAGTACTTC. As protein: CATSTRGSGRWETQYF.

This clonotype was detected ten times or more. The chain recombines TRBV27 with TRBJ2-7, with D perhaps TRBD1 (7 bases). V shed 6 bases and J shed 7 bases, with 19 bases lying between them. Germline V CDR1 and CDR2: MNHEY, SMNVEV (reference sequence). This CDR3 has 14 residues. CDR3 in amino acids: CASRPPGGLWEQYF. As DNA, the CDR3 is TGTGCCAGCAGGCCCCCAGGGGGGTTGTGGGAGCAGTACTTC.

This clonotype occurred a few times. V is TRBV11-1 and J is TRBJ2-5, with 8 bases matching TRBD2. The V gene end was trimmed by 4 bases and the J gene end by 2 bases; junction bases not matched to a gene: 12. Germline V gene data show CDR1 as SGHAT and CDR2 as FQDESV (reference sequence). The CDR3 length is 17 residues. CDR3 amino acids: CASSSGGLAGGQETQYF. As DNA, the CDR3 is TGTGCCAGCAGCTCGGGCGGATTGGCGGGAGGACAAGAGACCCAGTACTTC.

This clonotype was counted only a few times. This sequence may be a read error, since a much larger clone differs from it by one base. The V and J genes are TRBV6-5 and TRBJ2-7; the match to TRBD2 covers 8 bases. CDR1 and CDR2 from the germline V gene are MNHEY and SVGAGI. V trimming: 4 bases; J trimming: 4 bases; junction bases outside the gene matches: 6. CDR3 length: 14 residues. Here the CDR3 DNA reads TGTGCCAGCAGTTTCGGGAGGGTGGGTTACGAGCAGTACTTC. This codes for CASSFGRVGYEQYF.

This clonotype was observed many times. V and J are TRBV2 and TRBJ2-3; D is ambiguous. This CDR3 contains 12 residues. Germline CDR1 is SNHLY and CDR2 is FYNNEI. The V and J ends lost 6 bases and 8 bases respectively, with 12 bases between them. CDR3 sequence (DNA): TGTGCCAGCAGGCCGTCGGCCGGTACGCAGTATTTT. Amino acids: CASRPSAGTQYF.

This chain connects TRBV6-2 or TRBV6-3 to TRBJ2-7; D is unresolved. The germline V and J ends were trimmed by 2 bases and 4 bases, with 18 bases remaining between them. Germline V gene sequence: CDR1 MNHEY, CDR2 SVGEGT. The CDR3 contains 16 residues. The CDR3 protein is CASSYGDEHFPYEQYF. CDR3 coding DNA: TGTGCCAGCAGTTACGGAGACGAGCACTTCCCATACGAGCAGTACTTC.

This clonotype was seen repeatedly, ten times or more. V gene TRBV6-1 combines with J gene TRBJ2-1, with D tentatively TRBD1 (5 bases). Per germline, CDR1 MNHNS and CDR2 SASEGT. Trimming took off 11 bases at V and 2 bases at J, with 13 bases between the two ends. The CDR3 runs to 13 residues. CDR3 in amino acids: CAALGRAYNEQFF. As DNA, the CDR3 is TGTGCCGCCCTGGGCAGGGCCTACAATGAGCAGTTCTTC.

The chain is built from TRBV6-1 and TRBJ2-7; D is ambiguous. Germline V gives CDR1 MNHNS, CDR2 SASEGT. This CDR3 comprises 14 residues. V was clipped by 6 bases and J by 4 bases, with 16 bases between them. CDR3 amino acids: CASRATGRNYEQYF. The CDR3 bases are TGTGCCAGCAGAGCGACCGGACGGAATTACGAGCAGTACTTC.

This clonotype was found many times. The chain joins TRBV28 to TRBJ1-6; D is ambiguous. V lost 2 bases and J 7 bases, leaving 9 bases between the germline ends. CDR1 is MDHEN, CDR2 SYDVKM, per germline. CDR3 size: 14 residues. CDR3 coding DNA: TGTGCCAGCAGTTTAACCGGATGGAATTCACCCCTCCACTTT. This codes for CASSLTGWNSPLHF. The full variable domain, its missing parts supplied by reference TRBV28 and TRBJ1-6, is DVKVTQSSRYLVKRTGEKVFLECVQDMDHENMFWYRQDPGLGLRLIYFSYDVKMKEKGDIPEGYSVSREKKERFSLILESASTNQTSMYLCASSLTGWNSPLHFGNGTRLTVT.

This clonotype appeared a few times. This sequence may be a read error, since a much larger clone differs from it by one base. The genes are TRBV10-3 and TRBJ2-2, with D perhaps being TRBD1 or TRBD2 (5 bases each). V lost 4 bases to trimming and J lost 1 base, with 13 bases between them. The CDR3 runs 16 residues. The germline CDR1 and CDR2 sequences are ENHRY and SYGVKD. CDR3 region: CAISVLVTENTGELFF. DNA of the CDR3: TGTGCCATCAGTGTACTAGTGACAGAGAACACCGGGGAGCTGTTTTTT.

This clonotype has a handful of counts. The chain joins TRBV3-1 to TRBJ1-1, with D tentatively TRBD1 (6 bases). Germline V CDR1 and CDR2: LGHDT, YNNKEL (reference sequence). V lost 2 bases and J 3 bases, leaving 19 bases between the germline ends. The CDR3 length is 17 residues. CDR3 sequence (DNA): TGTGCCAGCAGCCAAAGAGGTCTTGTGGGGGCGGACACTGAAGCTTTCTTT. Translating it yields CASSQRGLVGADTEAFF.

The chain employs TRBV20-1 and TRBJ2-1; 8 bases line up with TRBD2. Trimming removed 6 bases from V and 1 base from J; junction bases left unmatched: 8. CDR1 and CDR2 (germline): DFQATT, SNEGSKA (reference sequence). CDR3 size: 15 residues. As DNA, the CDR3 is TGCAGTGCGGAGCCGGGACTAGAGTCCTACAATGAGCAGTTCTTC. Protein sequence: CSAEPGLESYNEQFF.